This T cell receptor beta chain was captured in a study of CD8+CD57+ T cells in acquired aplastic anemia. About the study: The sorted CD4+ and CD8+ cells yielded an average roughly 3 ug of DNA. Findings and limits, study-wide: Found in both controls and patients were some 31 CD8+ CDR3 sequences.

Germline CDR1 reads SGHVS; CDR2 reads FQNEAQ. V lost 4 bases, J lost 5 bases, and 3 bases stayed unmatched. The CDR3 loop spans 15 amino acids. This clonotype was detected many times. Its antigen is undetermined. Only patients with CD8+CD57+ cell expansion on flow cytometry were chosen for sequencing. Genomic DNA, the template, was used for profiling of the TCR beta VDJ and CDR3. Each CDR3 protein gets one entry after TCRdb re-called the reads with MiXCR. The table lists about half a million distinct CDR3 sequences, approximately 32% of them singletons, with 0.75% to 0.95% in the top ten. Sequenced sample: sorted CD4+, CD8+, or CD8+CD57+ T cells (not recorded which) from PBMCs. The sequence was collected from a human donor with aplastic anemia. The chain is built from TRBV7-8 and TRBJ1-5; TRBD1 agrees at 12 bases. CDR3 nucleotide sequence: TGTGCCAGCAGCTCGGGGACAGGGGGCGATCAGCCCCAGCATTTT. Translation: CASSSGTGGDQPQHF. Using reference TRBV7-8 and TRBJ1-5 for the parts outside the CDR3, the full variable domain is GAGVSQSPRYKVAKRGQDVALRCDPISGHVSLFWYQQALGQGPEFLTYFQNEAQLDKSGLPSDRFFAERPEGSVSTLKIQRTQQEDSAVYLCASSSGTGGDQPQHFGDGTRLSIL.